A single sample gave rise to the 12 T cell receptor beta chains below, sequenced in a study of immune characterization of retroperitoneal liposarcoma. TCRdb reprocessed the PCR reads via MiXCR and lists one record per CDR3 protein. The sample consists of approximately 11,000 distinct CDR3 sequences, over 25% of them appearing once. The specimen was tumor tissue. The receptor set was obtained from a female donor with retroperitoneal liposarcoma.

By frequency in the sample, this clonotype is medium-sized. At one end, the junction sequence differs from germline, possibly due to a read error. This chain uses TRBV12-3 or TRBV12-4 with TRBJ2-1, with 10 bases lining up with TRBD2. The CDR3 consists of 14 residues. Here the CDR3 reads CASSLAGVGNEQFF. CDR3 DNA: TGTGCCAGCAGTCTAGCGGGAGTAGGTAATGAGCAGTTCTTC.

This clonotype was seen a few times. The V and J genes are TRBV6-1 and TRBJ2-1; D possibly uses TRBD1 or TRBD2 (6 bases each). This CDR3 is built from 14 residues. CDR1 is MNHNS, CDR2 SASEGT, per germline. V was trimmed by 4 bases and J by 10 bases, leaving 17 bases between them. The CDR3 nucleotides read TGTGCCAGCAGTGCCAGGGGAGGTGCCTACGAGCAGTTCTTC. Translated, it gives CASSARGGAYEQFF.

This clonotype has at least ten counts. This sequence joins TRBV6-1 and TRBJ2-1; 10 nucleotides match TRBD1. Germline V gives CDR1 MNHNS, CDR2 SASEGT. The CDR3 sequence is 13 residues long. The trim removed 10 bases at V and 3 bases at J, leaving 3 bases unmatched. CDR3 nucleotides: TGTGCCACCAGGACAGGGGGCTACAATGAGCAGTTCTTC. It codes for CATRTGGYNEQFF.

Only a few counts were recorded for this clonotype. The V and J genes are TRBV29-1 and TRBJ2-1; D gene unclear. The CDR3 spans 10 residues. V was shortened by 6 bases and J by 7 bases, with 7 bases between the two germline ends. Germline CDR1 is SQVTM and CDR2 is ANQGSEA. The CDR3 DNA reads as TGCAGCGTCTTGTTGAATGAGCAGTTCTTC. Translation gives CSVLLNEQFF.

This clonotype has just a few counts. The V gene is TRBV6-1, the J gene TRBJ1-5; 8 bases align to TRBD1. The V segment lost 6 bases and the J segment 2 bases; nucleotides outside the gene matches: 9. The CDR3 length is 16 residues. Germline assignment: CDR1 MNHNS and CDR2 SASEGT. CDR3 region: CASSKSTGAGNQPQHF. CDR3 sequence (DNA): TGTGCCAGCAGCAAATCGACAGGGGCTGGCAATCAGCCCCAGCATTTT.

V and J are TRBV6-6 and TRBJ2-1, with 12 bases matching TRBD2. This CDR3 has 17 residues. Trimming took 2 bases from V and 13 from J; bases not matched to a gene: 15. Germline CDR1 MNHNY, CDR2 SVGAGI (reference sequence). The CDR3 spells CASSYILLAGGPKTQFF. The CDR3 bases are TGTGCCAGCAGTTACATCCTTCTAGCGGGGGGGCCAAAGACCCAGTTCTTC.

This clonotype has at least ten counts. The chain joins TRBV6-1 to TRBJ2-1; possibly TRBD2 for D (6 bases). The CDR3 is made up of 13 amino acids. V was clipped by 5 bases and J by 8 bases, with 13 bases between them. In germline, CDR1 is MNHNS, CDR2 SASEGT. The CDR3 sequence: CASSPRGWDEQFF. DNA for the CDR3: TGTGCCAGCAGTCCCCGGGGGTGGGATGAGCAGTTCTTC.

This chain connects TRBV4-1 to TRBJ1-3; perhaps TRBD1 as D (6 bases). There are 16 residues in the CDR3. Germline values: CDR1 MGHRA, CDR2 YSYEKL. Trimming shortened V by 5 bases and J by 1 base, and 15 bases separated the two germline ends. CDR3 coding DNA: TGCGCCAGCAGCACGGGGGGGCGAATGTCTGGAAACACCATATATTTT. Protein sequence: CASSTGGRMSGNTIYF.

This chain uses TRBV27 with TRBJ1-1; 8 bases map to TRBD1. J was trimmed by 4 bases and V by 5 bases; bases with no gene match: 6. CDR1 MNHEY and CDR2 SMNVEV come from the germline V gene (reference sequence). The CDR3 contains 14 residues. CDR3 nucleotide sequence: TGTGCCAGCAGTGGCCCGGACAGGGCCACTGAAGCTTTCTTT. Amino acids: CASSGPDRATEAFF.

The chain has TRBV7-6 and TRBJ2-1; D is unclear. CDR3 length equals 14 residues. CDR1 SGHVS and CDR2 FNYEAQ come from the germline V gene. V was shortened by 5 bases and J by 7 bases, with 15 bases between the two germline ends. CDR3 sequence reads: CASSPALGKNEQFF. CDR3 bases: TGTGCCAGCAGCCCCGCTCTAGGGAAAAATGAGCAGTTCTTC.

The chain recombines TRBV12-3 or TRBV12-4 with TRBJ2-3; 10 positions match TRBD2. The V gene end was trimmed by 2 bases and the J gene end by 0 bases; junction bases not matched to a gene: 11. CDR3 length: 19 amino acids. The CDR3 coding sequence is TGTGCCAGCAGTTTATATAGCCTAGCGGGGGCCCTTAGCACAGATACGCAGTATTTT. It specifies CASSLYSLAGALSTDTQYF.

This clonotype was seen only a few times. The chain links TRBV7-8 to TRBJ2-6; no firm D call. V gave up 5 bases and J gave up 2 bases, with 13 bases separating them. The germline V gene has CDR1 SGHVS and CDR2 FQNEAQ. This CDR3 comprises 16 residues. CDR3 sequence (DNA): TGTGCCAGCAGCCCGCCTAGAAGGACTGGGGCCAACGTCCTGACTTTC. Amino acids: CASSPPRRTGANVLTF.